This TCR beta chain was observed in a study of CD8+CD57+ T cells in acquired aplastic anemia. This clonotype has a handful of counts. TCR beta VDJ and CDR3 profiling used genomic DNA as template. TCRdb re-called the reads through MiXCR, storing one row per CDR3 protein. This table holds hundreds of thousands of distinct CDR3 sequences, 60% to 80% found once. This CDR3 has 16 amino acids. Looked up from germline, CDR1 is MGHRA and CDR2 is YSYEKL. V shed 6 bases and J shed 0 bases, with 16 bases lying between them. The chain uses TRBV4-1 and TRBJ2-3, with TRBD1 as a possible D gene (6 bases). The sequence was obtained from a human donor in good health, serving as a control. The sequencing input was sorted CD4+, CD8+, or CD8+CD57+ T cells (not recorded which) from PBMCs. The CDR3: CASSEYRAHSTDTQYF. The CDR3 coding sequence is TGCGCCAGCAGTGAGTACAGGGCTCATAGCACAGATACGCAGTATTTT.